This passage covers 23 T cell receptor beta chains from one sample sequenced in a study of blood T cells in healthy people across ages (dated by TCRdb to about 2015). Receptor libraries were prepared by 5' RACE. The listed sequencing device is Illumina HiSeq 2500. The second PCR ran for roughly 7 to 12 cycles and used a J-beta primer mix along with a sample-barcoded 5' primer. TCRdb cleaned the public reads at Q25 with fastp, built clones with MiXCR and kept in-frame beta chains. Identical CDR3 protein sequences are pooled into one entry, listed with their most common genes and DNA. The sample has roughly 680,000 distinct CDR3 sequences on record, 49% of them singletons. The ten most abundant clones make up around a third of the sample. Sequenced sample: blood. The receptor set was obtained from a woman in her sixties in good health.

In regard to this clonotype: One junction end disagrees with the germline gene, perhaps due to a read error. This rearrangement joins TRBV9 to TRBJ2-7, with D uncertain. Germline values: CDR1 SGDLS, CDR2 YYNGEE. The CDR3 length is 11 residues. In nucleotides, the CDR3 is TGTACCAGCAGCTCTCGAGGCGAGCAGTACTTC. It specifies CTSSSRGEQYF.

This clonotype occurred a few times. J is TRBJ2-7 and V is TRBV28, with TRBD2 identical over 12 bases. Germline values: CDR1 MDHEN, CDR2 SYDVKM. CDR3 length: 14 residues. The V gene end was trimmed by 5 bases and the J gene end by 7 bases; junction bases not matched to a gene: 6. CDR3 residues: CASSPGLAGSEQYF. The CDR3 region has the DNA TGTGCCAGCAGTCCAGGACTAGCGGGAAGTGAGCAGTACTTC.

Here the CDR3 reads CSVDVTGVSSYEQYF. The DNA of the CDR3 is TGCAGCGTTGATGTCACAGGGGTATCCTCCTACGAGCAGTACTTC. The genes are TRBV29-1 and TRBJ2-7; 7 bases match TRBD1. The CDR3 runs to 15 residues. V lost 3 bases, J lost 0 bases, and 8 bases stayed unmatched. Germline CDR1 reads SQVTM; CDR2 reads ANQGSEA.

This clonotype has only a few counts. The chain has TRBV25-1 and TRBJ2-7; D perhaps matches TRBD1 (5 bases). This CDR3 comprises 13 residues. The germline V and J ends were trimmed by 3 bases and 2 bases, with 8 bases remaining between them. In germline, CDR1 is MGHDK, CDR2 SYGVNS. The CDR3 protein is CASSEQGTYEQYF. The CDR3 DNA follows: TGTGCCAGCAGTGAGCAGGGAACCTACGAGCAGTACTTC.

In this sample, this clonotype turned up many times. This rearrangement joins TRBV28 to TRBJ2-3; D is undetermined. Trimming took off 5 bases at V and 8 bases at J, with 14 bases between the two ends. There are 13 residues in the CDR3. Germline V gene sequence: CDR1 MDHEN, CDR2 SYDVKM. CDR3 loop: CASSHRAQRTQYF. The CDR3 DNA reads TGTGCCAGCAGTCACCGGGCCCAGCGTACGCAGTATTTT. Based on the CDR3 plus reference TRBV28 and TRBJ2-3, the full variable domain is DVKVTQSSRYLVKRTGEKVFLECVQDMDHENMFWYRQDPGLGLRLIYFSYDVKMKEKGDIPEGYSVSREKKERFSLILESASTNQTSMYLCASSHRAQRTQYFGPGTRLTVL.

The CDR3, as DNA: TGTGCCAGCAGCCAAGCGGCCGCTAGGGGCTACACCTTC. This gives the protein CASSQAAARGYTF. V and J are TRBV14 and TRBJ1-2; unclear D gene. CDR1 is SGHDN and CDR2 is FVKESK in the germline V gene. The CDR3 has 13 residues. Trimming shortened V by 1 base and J by 8 bases, and 11 bases separated the two germline ends.

This clonotype was found a few times. The chain is built from TRBV20-1 and TRBJ2-7; 10 nucleotides line up with TRBD2. The V and J ends lost 2 bases and 3 bases, in that order; junction bases with no gene match: 4. Germline-derived CDR1 and CDR2 are DFQATT and SNEGSKA (reference sequence). The CDR3 totals 14 residues. In nucleotides, the CDR3 is TGCAGTGCTAGAATGGGACTAGCGTTCTACGAGCAGTACTTC. It codes for CSARMGLAFYEQYF.

The chain recombines TRBV4-3 with TRBJ1-6; the match to TRBD1 covers 7 bases. This CDR3 has 16 residues. V dropped 1 base and J dropped 8; count of bases not matched to a gene: 8. Germline V lookup: CDR1 LGHNA, CDR2 YSLEER. CDR3 DNA sequence: TGCGCCAGCAGCCAAGCCGGGACAGTAAGAGATTCACCCCTCCACTTT. Amino acid sequence: CASSQAGTVRDSPLHF.

This clonotype was detected a few times. J is TRBJ1-2 and V is TRBV7-9; D not certain. V gave up 11 bases and J gave up 9 bases, with 22 bases separating them. This CDR3 contains 13 residues. Germline CDR1 reads SEHNR; CDR2 reads FQNEAQ (reference sequence). CDR3 protein: CAFHGEVNKRYTF. The DNA of the CDR3 is TGTGCCTTCCACGGGGAAGTCAACAAGCGCTACACCTTC.

The gene calls are TRBV6-5 and TRBJ2-2; no definite D call. CDR3 length: 15 residues. From germline, CDR1 is MNHEY and CDR2 SVGAGI. V shed 2 bases and J shed 2 bases, with 9 bases lying between them. CDR3 DNA sequence: TGTGCCAGCAGTTACGTCGGCTTTAACACCGGGGAGCTGTTTTTT. This translates into CASSYVGFNTGELFF.

This chain connects TRBV15 to TRBJ2-5, with TRBD1 as a possible D gene (5 bases). V was shortened by 0 bases and J by 2 bases, with 10 bases between the two germline ends. This CDR3 is built from 15 residues. The germline gives CDR1 LNHNV, CDR2 YYDKDF (reference sequence). In DNA form, the CDR3 reads TGTGCCACCAGCAGAGAGATAGCAGGGCAAGAGACCCAGTACTTC. Translated: CATSREIAGQETQYF.

The CDR3 region is CSEGQGAGEQFF. The DNA for the CDR3 is TGCAGCGAGGGACAGGGGGCTGGCGAGCAGTTCTTC. This chain joins TRBV29-1 and TRBJ2-1, with 12 nucleotides matching TRBD1. V shed 7 bases, J shed 10 bases, and the junction held 5 bases outside the gene matches. Germline V gives CDR1 SQVTM, CDR2 ANQGSEA. The CDR3 has 12 residues.

The rearrangement joins TRBV5-1 to TRBJ2-2; D is undetermined. The CDR3 length is 15 residues. V was cut by 0 bases and J by 2 bases, with 8 bases left in between. CDR1 and CDR2 from the germline V gene are SGHRS and YFSETQ. The CDR3 DNA reads TGCGCCAGCAGCTTGGTCGCAGGAAACACCGGGGAGCTGTTTTTT. Translating gives CASSLVAGNTGELFF.

This chain joins TRBV2 and TRBJ1-2; D gene ambiguous. Germline values: CDR1 SNHLY, CDR2 FYNNEI. This CDR3 spans 12 amino acids. V was cut by 7 bases and J by 7 bases, with 13 bases left in between. CDR3 sequence: CASTELMGGYTF. The CDR3 DNA is TGTGCCAGCACGGAGTTGATGGGTGGCTACACCTTC.

V is TRBV20-1 and J is TRBJ2-1; 7 bases fit TRBD2. The CDR3 has 15 residues. CDR1 and CDR2 (germline): DFQATT, SNEGSKA (reference sequence). The junction had 13 bases not matched to a gene; V was cut back by 3 bases and J by 8 bases. In nucleotides, the CDR3 is TGCAGTGCTAGTTCCGCGGGAGAAACTTTCGATGAGCAGTTCTTC. This translates into CSASSAGETFDEQFF.

The rearrangement joins TRBV29-1 to TRBJ2-1; D is perhaps TRBD2 (6 bases). The CDR3 is made up of 18 amino acids. V gave up 0 bases and J gave up 5 bases, with 23 bases separating them. CDR1 and CDR2 from the germline V gene are SQVTM and ANQGSEA. CDR3 nucleotide sequence: TGCAGCGTTGAAGACCAAACCAGGAGGCGAGCGGGCGACAATGAGCAGTTCTTC. Its translation is CSVEDQTRRRAGDNEQFF.

The rearrangement links TRBV30 to TRBJ1-2; the D is unclear. V dropped 4 bases and J dropped 0 bases, with 9 bases sitting between them. CDR1 is GTSNPN and CDR2 is SVGIG in the germline V gene (reference sequence). The CDR3 sequence is 13 residues long. CDR3 sequence (DNA): TGTGCCTGGATAAGAGAAACTAACTATGGCTACACCTTC. This sequence encodes CAWIRETNYGYTF.

This clonotype was observed once. The chain combines TRBV2 with TRBJ2-5; D is unresolved. Per germline, CDR1 SNHLY and CDR2 FYNNEI. The CDR3 runs to 13 residues. Trimming left V 3 bases short and J 2 bases short, with 7 bases between. The DNA of the CDR3 is TGTGCCAGCAGTGAGAACTTGCAAGAGACCCAGTACTTC. This gives the protein CASSENLQETQYF.

For this clonotype: The germline gene is not matched at one end of the junction; a read error may be the cause. CDR3 nucleotides: TGTGCCAGCGCACCACTTCAAGAGGACGAGCAGTACTTC. Amino acid sequence: CASAPLQEDEQYF. V is TRBV18 and J is TRBJ2-7; D gene uncertain. The CDR3 sequence is 13 residues long. Germline V gene data show CDR1 as KGHSH and CDR2 as LQKENI.

This clonotype was seen a single time. The chain recombines TRBV4-3 with TRBJ2-3; D unclear. Germline loops: CDR1 LGHNA, CDR2 YSLEER. The CDR3 covers 14 residues. The germline V and J ends were trimmed by 2 bases and 2 bases, with 8 bases remaining between them. The CDR3 region has the DNA TGCGCCAGCAGCCAACTACCAAACACAGATACGCAGTATTTT. Protein sequence: CASSQLPNTDTQYF.

As to this clonotype: Germline is not matched at one junction end, which may reflect a read error. The chain combines TRBV7-9 with TRBJ2-3; no reliable D call. CDR3 length: 13 amino acids. The germline CDR1 and CDR2 sequences are SEHNR and FQNEAQ (reference sequence). CDR3 nucleotide sequence: TGCGCCAGCAGCTTAGACACTGGGGATACGCAGTATTTT. Residues: CASSLDTGDTQYF.

With regard to this clonotype: A read error is possible here, since a much larger clone lies one base away. The V call is TRBV4-3, the J call TRBJ2-3; D is undetermined. This CDR3 contains 14 residues. Germline values: CDR1 LGHNA, CDR2 YSLEER. The CDR3 reads CASIQDPDTDTQYF. The CDR3 DNA is TGCGCCAGCATCCAAGATCCGGACACAGATACGCAGTATTTT.

The V and J genes are TRBV5-1 and TRBJ1-4; the D gene is possibly TRBD1 (5 bases). This CDR3 has 16 amino acids. Trimming shortened V by 4 bases and J by 8 bases, and 21 bases separated the two germline ends. Germline values: CDR1 SGHRS, CDR2 YFSETQ. Here the CDR3 DNA reads TGCGCCAGCAGCCCGGGGAGCCCCCGGGGGGAAGAAAAACTGTTTTTT. Translated, it gives CASSPGSPRGEEKLFF.